These T cell receptor beta chains were read from a single sample in a study of T cells in Graves' hyperthyroidism and ophthalmopathy. Via MiXCR, TCRdb re-called the multiplex PCR reads, giving one row per CDR3 protein. The sample has around 490,000 distinct CDR3 sequences, just under 20% seen once. Sequenced input: blood. The receptors were sampled from a man aged 40-49 years with Graves' ophthalmopathy. Both conserved end residues are part of each CDR3. D genes are given only for firm matches. Where a row states a size, it is once, few, many or the class of an expanded clone; other rows omit it.

D gene	clone size	V gene	J gene	CDR3 protein	CDR3 DNA
NA	few	TRBV30	TRBJ1-6	CAWSAGSSYNSPLHF	TGTGCCTGGAGCGCAGGTAGCTCCTATAATTCACCCCTCCACTTT
TRBD2	many	TRBV18	TRBJ2-1	CASSPPQGGRNNEQFF	TGTGCCAGCTCACCCCCCCAGGGAGGGAGAAACAATGAGCAGTTCTTC
NA	many	TRBV3-1	TRBJ1-1	CASSSLGVNTEAFF	TGTGCCAGCAGCTCCCTTGGGGTCAACACTGAAGCTTTCTTT
TRBD1	many	TRBV11-2	TRBJ1-6	CASSLVRGVSPLHF	TGTGCCAGCAGCTTAGTCAGGGGGGTTTCACCCCTCCACTTT
NA	few	TRBV19	TRBJ1-5	CASSISGGSNQPQHF	TGTGCCAGTAGTATAAGTGGAGGCAGCAATCAGCCCCAGCATTTT
TRBD2	few	TRBV9	TRBJ2-3	CASSLASGGASTDTQYF	TGTGCCAGCAGCCTGGCTAGCGGGGGGGCGAGCACAGATACGCAGTATTTT
NA	few	TRBV27	TRBJ2-5	CASSFKGARGETQYF	TGTGCCAGCAGTTTTAAGGGGGCGCGGGGAGAGACCCAGTACTTC
NA	once	TRBV6-1	TRBJ1-1	CASSGRVTDTEAFF	TGTGCCAGCAGTGGCAGGGTTACGGACACTGAAGCTTTCTTT
TRBD2	NA	TRBV19	TRBJ2-5	CASSIALAGETQYF	TGTGCCAGTAGTATTGCGCTAGCGGGAGAGACCCAGTACTTC
NA	NA	TRBV20-1	TRBJ2-7	CSATYREGFNEQYF	TGCAGTGCTACCTACAGGGAAGGTTTCAACGAGCAGTACTTC
NA	NA	TRBV29-1	TRBJ1-3	CSVEEPGHGGNTIYF	TGCAGCGTTGAAGAACCGGGACATGGTGGAAACACCATATATTTT
NA	few	TRBV29-1	TRBJ2-7	CSVAGEAEQYF	TGCAGCGTTGCTGGGGAGGCCGAGCAGTACTTC
NA	few	TRBV29-1	TRBJ2-5	CSVWDGGETQYF	TGCAGCGTTTGGGACGGAGGGGAGACCCAGTACTTC
NA	many	TRBV11-3	TRBJ2-5	CASSLMAGRETQYF	TGTGCCAGCAGCTTAATGGCGGGAAGGGAGACCCAGTACTTC
NA	few	TRBV6-1	TRBJ2-7	CASTSGSGNSYEQYF	TGTGCCAGCACCTCCGGAAGTGGAAATTCCTACGAGCAGTACTTC
NA	few	TRBV2	TRBJ2-5	CASSEMGTTRETQYF	TGTGCCAGCAGTGAAATGGGGACAACTAGAGAGACCCAGTACTTC
TRBD1	NA	TRBV7-9	TRBJ2-7	CASSYGTVSYEQYF	TGTGCCAGCAGCTATGGGACAGTCTCCTACGAGCAGTACTTC
NA	NA	TRBV4-2	TRBJ1-1	CASSQRGFETEAFF	TGTGCCAGCAGCCAGAGAGGTTTCGAGACTGAAGCTTTCTTT
NA	NA	TRBV9	TRBJ2-1	CASSVGGGGTSYNEQFF	TGTGCCAGCAGCGTAGGCGGGGGAGGGACATCCTACAATGAGCAGTTCTTC
TRBD2	NA	TRBV18	TRBJ2-7	CASSPRLAGGSYEQYF	TGTGCCAGCTCACCACGGTTGGCGGGAGGATCCTACGAGCAGTACTTC
NA	NA	TRBV18	TRBJ1-3	CASSPIHANQRYTIYF	TGTGCCAGCTCACCAATCCACGCTAACCAACGGTACACCATATATTTT
TRBD1	once	TRBV7-2	TRBJ1-3	CASSPRQGNSGNTIYF	TGTGCCAGCAGCCCCCGACAGGGGAACTCTGGAAACACCATATATTTT
NA	many	TRBV30	TRBJ1-5	CAWSSSRLSNQPQHF	TGTGCCTGGAGTTCCTCGCGACTAAGCAATCAGCCCCAGCATTTT
TRBD2	NA	TRBV9	TRBJ2-7	CASSVGLAGVGRDEQYF	TGTGCCAGCAGCGTGGGATTAGCGGGAGTGGGGAGGGACGAGCAGTACTTC
NA	NA	TRBV9	TRBJ2-5	CASSVVGGARETQYF	TGTGCCAGCAGCGTAGTGGGGGGGGCAAGAGAGACCCAGTACTTC
TRBD1	few	TRBV29-1	TRBJ1-2	CSVAPRLADRVPGYTF	TGCAGCGTTGCCCCCCGGCTTGCGGACAGGGTCCCTGGCTACACCTTC
NA	many	TRBV12-3/TRBV12-4	TRBJ2-3	CASEIRGNTDTQYF	TGTGCCAGCGAGATCAGGGGAAACACAGATACGCAGTATTTT
NA	NA	TRBV3-1	TRBJ2-7	CASSQKHRYEQYF	TGTGCCAGCAGCCAAAAACACAGGTACGAGCAGTACTTC
NA	NA	TRBV6-1	TRBJ2-2	CASSSRTIPDTNTGELFF	TGTGCCAGCAGCTCGAGGACTATCCCAGATACGAACACCGGGGAGCTGTTTTTT
TRBD2	many	TRBV7-2	TRBJ2-3	CASSLKAGGGQYF	TGTGCCAGCAGCTTGAAAGCGGGAGGGGGGCAGTATTTT
NA	many	TRBV11-2	TRBJ2-2	CASSHDTGELFF	TGTGCCAGCAGCCACGACACCGGGGAGCTGTTTTTT
NA	many	TRBV7-8	TRBJ2-7	CASSLAGSHEQYF	TGTGCCAGCAGCTTAGCAGGGTCCCACGAGCAGTACTTC
NA	NA	TRBV27	TRBJ1-4	CASSLTRGLGEKLFF	TGTGCCAGCAGTTTAACTCGGGGGCTCGGGGAAAAACTGTTTTTT